This TCR beta chain derives from a study of blood T cells in healthy people across ages. This clonotype was seen more than once but under ten times. Unmatched junction bases numbered 8, after V lost 1 base and J lost 7 bases. The CDR3 has 17 amino acids. Germline loops: CDR1 MNHEY, CDR2 SVGAGI. Combining a sample-barcoded 5' primer with a J-beta primer mix, a second PCR ran for roughly 6 to 12 cycles. TCRdb redid the calling of the 5' RACE reads with MiXCR, one entry per CDR3 protein. The data contain under 750,000 distinct CDR3 sequences, 40% to 55% of them singletons. The rearrangement links TRBV6-5 to TRBJ2-5; 14 bases line up with TRBD2. The clonotype was recovered from a man older than 75 in good health. Sequenced sample: blood. The CDR3 DNA is TGTGCCAGCAGTTACTTGGCCGGACTAGCGGGAGGTGGGACCCAGTACTTC. The encoded protein is CASSYLAGLAGGGTQYF.